Presented here are 21 T cell receptor beta chains from one specimen sequenced in a study of shared clonotypes between healthy human individuals. Clones were read by immunoSEQ multiplex PCR, and TCRdb kept only the in-frame ones, dropping some. Among some 2,100,000 clones, roughly 95% were seen once, and the ten largest hold around 0.13%. Sequencing input: naive CD4+ T cells sorted from blood. The sample's subset: CD45RA+ positively selected. These receptors all come from a man between 18 and 35 years old in good health.

This chain links TRBV5-1 with TRBJ1-1, with TRBD1 matching over 10 bases. The CDR3 loop spans 14 amino acids. CDR1 is SGHRS, CDR2 YFSETQ, per germline. J lost 3 bases, V lost 5 bases, and 4 bases had no gene match. The CDR3 reads CASSPTGGHTEAFF. The CDR3 DNA reads TGCGCCAGCAGTCCGACAGGGGGCCACACTGAAGCTTTCTTT.

The chain recombines TRBV5-1 with TRBJ1-6; 9 nucleotides match TRBD1. J lost 8 bases, V lost 3 bases, and 3 bases had no gene match. Looked up from germline, CDR1 is SGHRS and CDR2 is YFSETQ. The CDR3 spans 14 residues. CDR3 nucleotide sequence: TGCGCCAGCAGCTGGACAGGGGTTGATTCACCCCTCCACTTT. Amino acid sequence: CASSWTGVDSPLHF.

The gene calls are TRBV6-1 and TRBJ2-7; D is possibly TRBD1 or TRBD2 (5 bases each). Germline CDR1 is MNHNS and CDR2 is SASEGT. Trimming removed 5 bases at V and 2 bases at J, with 16 bases between. CDR3 size: 15 residues. The CDR3 spells CASSLIEGPTYEQYF. In DNA, the CDR3 is TGTGCCAGCAGTCTTATTGAGGGGCCTACCTACGAGCAGTACTTC.

V is TRBV30 and J is TRBJ1-2, with no clear D. Germline assignment: CDR1 GTSNPN and CDR2 SVGIG (reference sequence). Between the trimmed V and J ends, which lost 2 bases and 0 bases, there was a span of 19 bases. CDR3 length: 17 amino acids. CDR3 sequence: CAWSTPHLFLANYGYTF. Here the CDR3 DNA reads TGTGCCTGGAGTACGCCCCACCTGTTTCTGGCTAACTATGGCTACACCTTC.

This sequence joins TRBV11-2 and TRBJ1-5, with D unclear. CDR3 size: 15 residues. The germline V gene has CDR1 SGHAT and CDR2 FQNNGV. The V and J ends lost 0 bases and 3 bases respectively, with 9 bases between them. The CDR3 here is CASSLDGRPNQPQHF. The CDR3, as DNA: TGTGCCAGCAGCTTAGATGGTCGGCCCAATCAGCCCCAGCATTTT.

This clone was observed a single time. The V gene is TRBV29-1, the J gene TRBJ2-3; D not resolved. Trimming shortened V by 7 bases and J by 0 bases, and 14 bases separated the two germline ends. CDR1 is SQVTM and CDR2 is ANQGSEA in the germline V gene. This CDR3 contains 14 residues. The CDR3 DNA sequence: TGCAGCGCCCTAGGCTACGGGAGCACAGATACGCAGTATTTT. Encoded protein: CSALGYGSTDTQYF.

The sample holds one count of this clone. The rearrangement links TRBV4-1 to TRBJ1-5, with 7 bases matching TRBD1. Trimming removed 4 bases from V and 5 bases from J; junction bases left unmatched: 5. CDR1 is MGHRA, CDR2 YSYEKL, per germline. The CDR3 spans 14 residues. As DNA, the CDR3 is TGCGCCAGCAGCCTAAACAGGGGTGATCAGCCCCAGCATTTT. Translation: CASSLNRGDQPQHF.

Points on this clone: This sample includes further DNA sequences coding for the same CDR3. This rearrangement joins TRBV6-5 to TRBJ1-1; D is uncertain. CDR1 MNHEY and CDR2 SVGAGI come from the germline V gene. Trimming stripped 5 bases from V and 1 base from J, with 5 bases between. This CDR3 has 12 residues. CDR3 nucleotides: TGTGCCAGCAGTCCCAGGAACACTGAAGCTTTCTTT. Translating gives CASSPRNTEAFF.

There are a few counts of this clone. This chain uses TRBV19 with TRBJ2-2; D uncertain. V lost 5 bases and J lost 9, with 16 bases in between. CDR1 and CDR2 from the germline V gene are LNHDA and SQIVND (reference sequence). The CDR3 contains 14 residues. CDR3 coding DNA: TGTGCCAGTAGTCCCCTTCGGAAGCCCCGGGAGCTGTTTTTT. Its protein is CASSPLRKPRELFF.

As regards this clone: The junction and the germline gene differ at one end; a read error may be behind it. The chain recombines TRBV30 with TRBJ2-7, with 13 bases fitting TRBD2. CDR1 is GTSNPN, CDR2 SVGIG, per germline (reference sequence). The CDR3 consists of 10 residues. Here the CDR3 reads CARGTSGTIF. CDR3 DNA sequence: TGTGCCCGGGGGACTAGCGGGACTATCTTC.

This sequence joins TRBV7-2 and TRBJ2-7, with a tentative D call TRBD1 (6 bases). Germline V gene data show CDR1 as SGHTA and CDR2 as FQGNSA. Trimming shortened V by 8 bases and J by 0 bases, and 17 bases separated the two germline ends. The CDR3 is made up of 15 amino acids. DNA for the CDR3: TGTGCCAGCGGACCACAGGGTATCCACTCCTACGAGCAGTACTTC. Protein sequence: CASGPQGIHSYEQYF.

The CDR3 reads CASSNDRGHYNEQYF. Written as DNA, the CDR3 is TGTGCCAGCAGCAACGACAGGGGGCATTACAACGAGCAGTACTTC. V and J are TRBV7-2 and TRBJ2-7, with TRBD1 matching 10 bases. V lost 5 bases and J lost 5; bases outside the gene matches: 9. The V gene's germline CDR1 is SGHTA and CDR2 FQGNSA. The CDR3 is 15 amino acids. Together with reference TRBV7-2 and TRBJ2-7, the CDR3 gives the full variable domain: GAGVSQSPSNKVTEKGKDVELRCDPISGHTALYWYRQSLGQGLEFLIYFQGNSAPDKSGLPSDRFSAERTGGSVSTLTIQRTQQEDSAVYLCASSNDRGHYNEQYFGPGTRLTVT.

The chain recombines TRBV4-1 with TRBJ2-5; the D gene is possibly TRBD2 (6 bases). Trimming cost V 1 base and J 1 base, with 19 bases left between them. The CDR3 consists of 18 residues. Germline CDR1 and CDR2: MGHRA and YSYEKL. CDR3 protein: CASSQGSLGGSFQETQYF. As DNA, the CDR3 is TGCGCCAGCAGCCAAGGTAGTTTGGGGGGAAGTTTCCAAGAGACCCAGTACTTC.

This chain connects TRBV7-2 to TRBJ1-6, with TRBD1 matching 8 bases. The ends lost 6 bases at V and 9 bases at J; junction bases unmatched: 7. CDR3 size: 14 residues. The germline gives CDR1 SGHTA, CDR2 FQGNSA. The CDR3 DNA reads TGTGCCAGCAGAGGACAGGGAGGTTTTTCACCCCTCCACTTT. Translating gives CASRGQGGFSPLHF.

The rearrangement links TRBV7-8 to TRBJ1-3, with D unclear. The germline CDR1 and CDR2 sequences are SGHVS and FQNEAQ. This CDR3 has 12 residues. V lost 6 bases and J lost 7, with 10 bases in between. The DNA for the CDR3 is TGTGCCAGCAGTTTGCTTCAGAACACCATATATTTT. It translates to CASSLLQNTIYF.

The chain employs TRBV4-2 and TRBJ2-1; D possibly corresponds to TRBD1 (6 bases). The CDR3 is 16 amino acids. Per the germline V gene, CDR1 is LGHNA and CDR2 is YNFKEQ. The V end was cut by 0 bases, the J end by 4 bases, with 13 bases between. Here the CDR3 reads CASSQDLQGRYNEQFF. CDR3 in DNA: TGTGCCAGCAGCCAAGATCTACAGGGAAGGTACAATGAGCAGTTCTTC.

V is TRBV6-5 and J is TRBJ2-4; 7 bases agree with TRBD2. Germline-derived CDR1 and CDR2 are MNHEY and SVGAGI. This CDR3 is built from 15 residues. The V and J ends lost 4 bases and 4 bases, in that order; junction bases with no gene match: 7. The CDR3: CASSSPRGGKNIQYF. For the CDR3, the DNA is TGTGCCAGCAGTTCCCCTAGGGGAGGGAAAAACATTCAGTACTTC.

The chain joins TRBV28 to TRBJ2-5, with 7 bases lining up with TRBD2. With 5 bases clipped from V and 2 bases from J, the junction kept 8 bases outside the gene matches. Germline V gene lookup returns CDR1 MDHEN and CDR2 SYDVKM. The CDR3 sequence is 15 residues long. The CDR3 spells CASSLPGRVQETQYF. The CDR3 DNA reads TGTGCCAGCAGTCTCCCGGGGAGGGTTCAAGAGACCCAGTACTTC.

A note on this clone: The sample holds other DNA sequences that translate to the same CDR3. The chain combines TRBV5-6 with TRBJ2-7, with no clear D. The V gene lost 0 bases and the J gene lost 0 bases, with 4 bases spanning the gap. The CDR3 consists of 13 residues. Germline CDR1 SGHDT, CDR2 YYEEEE. The CDR3 sequence: CASSLASSYEQYF. In DNA, the CDR3 is TGTGCCAGCAGCTTGGCCAGCTCCTACGAGCAGTACTTC.

The V gene is TRBV7-8, the J gene TRBJ1-2; D remains ambiguous. V lost 4 bases and J lost 7, with 7 bases in between. The CDR3 runs 11 residues. Germline V gives CDR1 SGHVS, CDR2 FQNEAQ. DNA for the CDR3: TGTGCCAGCAGCTCTCTCGGTGGCTACACCTTC. The encoded protein is CASSSLGGYTF.

This clone was counted once. This chain joins TRBV6-6 and TRBJ2-3, with D maybe TRBD2 (5 bases). Per the germline V gene, CDR1 is MNHNY and CDR2 is SVGAGI (reference sequence). Trimming left V 5 bases short and J 2 bases short, with 14 bases between. This CDR3 is built from 15 residues. The CDR3 DNA reads TGTGCCAGCAGTCACGGGGTGGGAACCACAGATACGCAGTATTTT. This encodes CASSHGVGTTDTQYF.